This T cell receptor beta chain was sequenced for a study of blood T cell repertoires in COVID-19. How the authors handled the data: It was from reference gene primer amplification that nucleated cell counts were estimated. The repertoire was sequenced with immunoSEQ multiplex PCR; TCRdb's copy has only in-frame clones and lacks some. That table is the source of V, J and clone size, and D and trimming were worked out from the DNA. Here the sample spans 200,000 or so clones, 84% being singletons. The origin of this receptor is a human donor in a cohort sampled during active COVID-19. The sequencing input was peripheral blood.

CDR3 protein: CASSLGGQNNYEQYF. The CDR3 DNA sequence: TGCGCCAGCAGCTTGGGGGGACAGAATAACTACGAGCAGTACTTC. The V and J genes are TRBV5-1 and TRBJ2-7; TRBD1 matches 7 bases. The J segment lost 3 bases and the V segment lost 0 bases, leaving 6 bases of the junction unmatched. There are 15 residues in the CDR3. In germline, CDR1 is SGHRS, CDR2 YFSETQ.